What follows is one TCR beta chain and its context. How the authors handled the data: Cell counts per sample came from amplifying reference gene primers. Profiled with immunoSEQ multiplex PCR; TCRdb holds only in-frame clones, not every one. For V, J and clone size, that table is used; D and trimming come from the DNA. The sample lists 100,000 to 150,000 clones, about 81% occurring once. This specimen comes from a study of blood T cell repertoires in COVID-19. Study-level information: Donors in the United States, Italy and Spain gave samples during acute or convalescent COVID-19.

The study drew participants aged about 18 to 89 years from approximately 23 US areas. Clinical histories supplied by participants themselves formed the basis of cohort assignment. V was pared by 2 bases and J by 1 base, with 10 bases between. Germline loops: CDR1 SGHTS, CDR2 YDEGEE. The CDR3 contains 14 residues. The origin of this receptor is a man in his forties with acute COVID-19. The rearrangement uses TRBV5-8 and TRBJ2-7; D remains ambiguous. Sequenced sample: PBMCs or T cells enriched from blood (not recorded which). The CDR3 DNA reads TGTGCCAGCAGCTTCCAACTTGATTCCTACGAGCAGTACTTC. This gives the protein CASSFQLDSYEQYF.